One sample yielded the 2 T cell receptor beta chains listed below, sequenced in a study of CD4 T cells in relation to SARS-CoV-2 and coronaviruses. Unexposed donor CD4+ T cells date from about 2011-2019, before the COVID-19 pandemic. Isolation of CD4+ T cells took place after about eleven days in culture. No antigens are known for them. Produced via immunoSEQ multiplex PCR; TCRdb's table is partial and in-frame only. The sample carries roughly 31,000 clones, 60% to 80% recorded once. Sequenced: CD4+ T cells from PBMCs, cultured in vitro. Receptors originate from a human donor in good health.

As regards this clone: Other DNA sequences in this specimen translate into the identical CDR3. The V call is TRBV4-3, the J call TRBJ1-2; 8 nucleotides match TRBD1. The CDR3 extends over 14 amino acids. Germline V gene data show CDR1 as LGHNA and CDR2 as YSLEER. Trimming took 0 bases from V and 4 from J; bases not matched to a gene: 1. CDR3 sequence: CASSQEQGGYGYTF. As DNA, the CDR3 is TGCGCCAGCAGCCAAGAACAGGGGGGCTATGGCTACACCTTC.

The J gene is TRBJ2-1, the V gene TRBV9, with D possibly being TRBD1 (5 bases). Trimming shortened V by 0 bases and J by 1 base, and 11 bases separated the two germline ends. There are 16 residues in the CDR3. Germline V gives CDR1 SGDLS, CDR2 YYNGEE. The CDR3: CASSVGRQLSYNEQFF. The DNA for the CDR3 is TGTGCCAGCAGCGTAGGTAGACAGCTATCCTACAATGAGCAGTTCTTC. Using reference TRBV9 and TRBJ2-1 for the parts outside the CDR3, the full variable domain is DSGVTQTPKHLITATGQRVTLRCSPRSGDLSVYWYQQSLDQGLQFLIQYYNGEERAKGNILERFSAQQFPDLHSELNLSSLELGDSALYFCASSVGRQLSYNEQFFGPGTRLTVL.